Each of the 15 T cell receptor beta chains below was sequenced from the same sample in a study of blood T cells in healthy people across ages. A second PCR of roughly 6 to 12 cycles used a sample-barcoded 5' primer and a J-beta primer mix. A single record per CDR3 protein comes from TCRdb applying MiXCR to the 5' RACE reads. The sample carries 850,000 to 950,000 distinct CDR3 sequences, around 28% recorded once. The sample consisted of blood. Receptors were obtained from a woman older than 75 in good health.

The chain employs TRBV20-1 and TRBJ1-4; possible D gene TRBD1, 6 bases. This CDR3 has 14 amino acids. Germline values: CDR1 DFQATT, CDR2 SNEGSKA (reference sequence). The CDR3 sequence is CRVQQGRVGEKLFF. The CDR3 bases are TGCAGGGTTCAGCAGGGGCGGGTTGGTGAAAAACTGTTTTTT.

This clonotype was counted ten times or more. The chain couples TRBV5-6 to TRBJ2-2, with TRBD1 as a possible D gene (6 bases). The CDR3 has 15 residues. In germline, CDR1 is SGHDT, CDR2 YYEEEE. Trimming removed 1 base at V and 1 base at J, with 8 bases between. The CDR3 region is CASSLTGRNTGELFF. Written as DNA, the CDR3 is TGTGCCAGCAGCTTGACAGGGAGGAACACCGGGGAGCTGTTTTTT. Full variable domain (outside the CDR3, taken from reference TRBV5-6 and TRBJ2-2): DAGVTQSPTHLIKTRGQQVTLRCSPKSGHDTVSWYQQALGQGPQFIFQYYEEEERQRGNFPDRFSGHQFPNYSSELNVNALLLGDSALYLCASSLTGRNTGELFFGEGSRLTVL.

This clonotype has more than one count but fewer than ten. J is TRBJ1-4 and V is TRBV7-2; no firm D call. The CDR3 length is 14 residues. Germline loops: CDR1 SGHTA, CDR2 FQGNSA. The ends were cut back, 3 bases at V and 6 bases at J, with 11 bases in the middle. CDR3 in DNA: TGTGCCAGCAGCTTGACGATAAAGGATGAAAAACTGTTTTTT. This sequence encodes CASSLTIKDEKLFF.

This clonotype has a handful of counts. The chain recombines TRBV6-5 with TRBJ2-1; 7 bases fit TRBD1. The CDR3 is 15 amino acids. V lost 2 bases and J lost 6; bases outside the gene matches: 7. Germline CDR1 and CDR2: MNHEY and SVGAGI. CDR3 DNA: TGTGCCAGCAGTTACAGAGGACAGGCTTCCAATGAGCAGTTCTTC. This encodes CASSYRGQASNEQFF.

This clonotype was found a few times. The rearrangement links TRBV27 to TRBJ1-5; 7 nucleotides match TRBD1. Germline V lookup: CDR1 MNHEY, CDR2 SMNVEV (reference sequence). CDR3 length equals 15 residues. With 7 bases clipped from V and 1 base from J, the junction kept 7 bases outside the gene matches. This chain's CDR3 is CASTSTGLSNQPQHF. The CDR3 DNA follows: TGTGCCAGCACCTCGACAGGGTTGAGCAATCAGCCCCAGCATTTT.

In this sample, this clonotype turned up a few times. The gene calls are TRBV19 and TRBJ2-1; D may be TRBD1 (5 bases). CDR3 length: 16 residues. V dropped 4 bases and J dropped 1 base, with 14 bases sitting between them. Germline lookup yields CDR1 LNHDA and CDR2 SQIVND (reference sequence). In DNA form, the CDR3 reads TGTGCCAGTAGTACCCGCCCGGCAGGGTCCTACAATGAGCAGTTCTTC. Its protein product is CASSTRPAGSYNEQFF.

Comments on this clonotype: This may arise from a read error, as a much more abundant clone is one base away. V and J are TRBV4-3 and TRBJ1-2, with D perhaps matching TRBD1 (5 bases). Trimming took 1 base from V and 7 from J, leaving 13 bases between them. This CDR3 region has 14 residues. Germline V gene lookup returns CDR1 LGHNA and CDR2 YSLEER. CDR3 sequence: CASSQARASSGYTF. The DNA for the CDR3 is TGCGCCAGCAGCCAAGCCAGGGCGAGCTCTGGCTACACCTTC.

The rearrangement links TRBV12-3 or TRBV12-4 to TRBJ1-5, with unresolved D. The CDR3 length is 14 residues. Trimming removed 5 bases at V and 0 bases at J, with 8 bases between. The CDR3 region has the DNA TGTGCCAGCAGTCCCAAGTCTAGCAATCAGCCCCAGCATTTT. Amino acids: CASSPKSSNQPQHF.

The J gene is TRBJ1-2, the V gene TRBV6-5; weak D call: TRBD1 (5 bases). The CDR3 loop spans 13 amino acids. Germline values: CDR1 MNHEY, CDR2 SVGAGI. Trimming removed 0 bases at V and 8 bases at J, with 10 bases between. The CDR3 spells CASSYSTGRGYTF. The CDR3 DNA is TGTGCCAGCAGTTACTCAACAGGACGAGGCTACACCTTC.

The V call is TRBV7-9, the J call TRBJ1-1, with D possibly TRBD1 on 5 matching bases. Trimming cost V 4 bases and J 1 base, with 13 bases left between them. The CDR3 loop spans 15 amino acids. Per germline, CDR1 SEHNR and CDR2 FQNEAQ (reference sequence). The CDR3 sequence: CASSSRGTENTEAFF. CDR3 nucleotide sequence: TGTGCCAGCAGCTCTCGGGGGACGGAGAACACTGAAGCTTTCTTT.

The gene calls are TRBV7-9 and TRBJ2-1; D unresolved. The germline gives CDR1 SEHNR, CDR2 FQNEAQ (reference sequence). The CDR3 has 16 residues. Trimming shortened V by 0 bases and J by 7 bases, and 16 bases separated the two germline ends. The CDR3 is CASSLARSLLDNEQFF. Here the CDR3 DNA reads TGTGCCAGCAGCTTAGCCCGTAGCCTCTTAGATAATGAGCAGTTCTTC.

Comments on this clonotype: A read error may account for a junction end that differs from germline. The rearrangement joins TRBV20-1 to TRBJ1-1; D call uncertain. Germline CDR1 and CDR2: DFQATT and SNEGSKA (reference sequence). This CDR3 has 15 residues. The CDR3 DNA reads TGCAGTGCTAGAGATCGTCGATCCTTGAACACTGTAGCTTTCTTT. As protein: CSARDRRSLNTVAFF.

With respect to this clonotype: A single base separates this from a much larger clone, so it may be a read error. The chain carries TRBV4-3 and TRBJ2-3; D is perhaps TRBD2 (6 bases). In germline, CDR1 is LGHNA, CDR2 YSLEER. The CDR3 covers 17 residues. V was cut by 1 base and J by 5 bases, with 19 bases left in between. The CDR3 DNA reads as TGCGCCAGCAGCCAAGGGCCCGGGGCGGGGAAGTTAGATACGCAGTATTTT. Its protein product is CASSQGPGAGKLDTQYF.

There are many counts of this clonotype. The chain carries TRBV20-1 and TRBJ2-5, with D perhaps assigned TRBD1 or TRBD2 (5 bases each). The CDR3 is 15 residues long. V gave up 3 bases and J gave up 4 bases, with 18 bases separating them. Germline loops: CDR1 DFQATT, CDR2 SNEGSKA (reference sequence). CDR3 amino acids: CSASQPGAEGETQYF. Here the CDR3 DNA reads TGCAGTGCTAGTCAGCCCGGGGCCGAGGGAGAGACCCAGTACTTC.

This clonotype was seen many times. The J gene is TRBJ2-5, the V gene TRBV7-2, with D tentatively TRBD2 (6 bases). In germline, CDR1 is SGHTA, CDR2 FQGNSA. Deletions cut 1 base from V and 1 base from J, with 13 bases between. The CDR3 length is 16 residues. In DNA form, the CDR3 reads TGTGCCAGCAGCTTAGTCGGGGCGGGGTCCCAAGAGACCCAGTACTTC. Amino acid sequence: CASSLVGAGSQETQYF. Full variable domain (outside the CDR3, taken from reference TRBV7-2 and TRBJ2-5): GAGVSQSPSNKVTEKGKDVELRCDPISGHTALYWYRQSLGQGLEFLIYFQGNSAPDKSGLPSDRFSAERTGGSVSTLTIQRTQQEDSAVYLCASSLVGAGSQETQYFGPGTRLLVL.